This TCR beta chain was captured in a study of CD8 T cells in Susac syndrome. The CDR3 is made up of 11 amino acids. Between the trimmed V and J ends, which lost 1 base and 7 bases, there was a span of 7 bases. From germline, CDR1 is GTSNPN and CDR2 SVGIG (reference sequence). Reverse transcription of 0.5 to 1 ug RNA was performed with random hexamers. In TCRdb, the immunoSEQ multiplex PCR reads were re-called with MiXCR into one record per CDR3 protein. The data contain under 200,000 distinct CDR3 sequences, 90% to 95% of them singletons. The sequenced sample was CD4+ T cells from PBMCs. This rearrangement joins TRBV30 to TRBJ1-1; D is unresolved. The clonotype comes from a human donor with Susac syndrome. CDR3 nucleotide sequence: TGTGCCTGGAGTGCTGATGGTGAAGCTTTCTTT. This sequence encodes CAWSADGEAFF.